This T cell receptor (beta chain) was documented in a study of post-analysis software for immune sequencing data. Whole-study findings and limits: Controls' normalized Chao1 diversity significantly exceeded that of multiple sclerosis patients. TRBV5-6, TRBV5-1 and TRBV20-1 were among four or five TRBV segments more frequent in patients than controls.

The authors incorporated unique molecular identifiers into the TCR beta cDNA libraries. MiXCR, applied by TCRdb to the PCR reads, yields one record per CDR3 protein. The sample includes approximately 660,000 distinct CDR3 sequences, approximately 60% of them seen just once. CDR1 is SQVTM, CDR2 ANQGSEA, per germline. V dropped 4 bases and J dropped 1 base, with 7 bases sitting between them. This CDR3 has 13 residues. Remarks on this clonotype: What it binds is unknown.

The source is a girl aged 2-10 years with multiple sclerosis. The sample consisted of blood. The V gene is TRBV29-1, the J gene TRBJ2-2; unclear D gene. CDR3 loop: CSVGPGNTGELFF. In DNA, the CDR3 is TGCAGCGTTGGTCCAGGGAACACCGGGGAGCTGTTTTTT.